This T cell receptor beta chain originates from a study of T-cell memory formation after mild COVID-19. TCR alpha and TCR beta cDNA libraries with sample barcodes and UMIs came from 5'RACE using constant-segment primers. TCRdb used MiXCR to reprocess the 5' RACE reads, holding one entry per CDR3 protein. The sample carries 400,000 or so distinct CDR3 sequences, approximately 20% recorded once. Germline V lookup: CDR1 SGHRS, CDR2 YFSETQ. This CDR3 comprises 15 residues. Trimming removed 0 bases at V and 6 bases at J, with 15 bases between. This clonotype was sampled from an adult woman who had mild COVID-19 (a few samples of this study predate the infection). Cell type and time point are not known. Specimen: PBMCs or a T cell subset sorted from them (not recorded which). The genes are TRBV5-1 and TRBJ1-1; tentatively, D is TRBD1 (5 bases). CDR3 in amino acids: CASSLAAGRTAEAFF. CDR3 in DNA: TGCGCCAGCAGCTTGGCCGCGGGGCGAACGGCTGAAGCTTTCTTT.